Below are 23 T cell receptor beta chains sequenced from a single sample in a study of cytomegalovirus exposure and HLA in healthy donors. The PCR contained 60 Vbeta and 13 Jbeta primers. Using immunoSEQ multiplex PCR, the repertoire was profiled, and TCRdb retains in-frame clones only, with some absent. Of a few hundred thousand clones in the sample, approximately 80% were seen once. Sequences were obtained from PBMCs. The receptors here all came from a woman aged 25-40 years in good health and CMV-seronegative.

The CDR3 is CASTLDRGINQPQHF. CDR3 coding DNA: TGTGCCAGCACCCTCGACAGGGGGATCAATCAGCCCCAGCATTTT. J is TRBJ1-5 and V is TRBV6-1; 9 bases match TRBD1. Looked up from germline, CDR1 is MNHNS and CDR2 is SASEGT. V was clipped by 7 bases and J by 3 bases; unmatched bases: 7. The CDR3 has 15 amino acids.

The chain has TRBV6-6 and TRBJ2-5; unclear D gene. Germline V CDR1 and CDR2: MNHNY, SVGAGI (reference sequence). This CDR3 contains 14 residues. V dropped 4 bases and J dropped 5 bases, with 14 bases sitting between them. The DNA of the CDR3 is TGTGCCAGCAGTTCTTTGGGCCTGGCGGAGACCCAGTACTTC. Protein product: CASSSLGLAETQYF.

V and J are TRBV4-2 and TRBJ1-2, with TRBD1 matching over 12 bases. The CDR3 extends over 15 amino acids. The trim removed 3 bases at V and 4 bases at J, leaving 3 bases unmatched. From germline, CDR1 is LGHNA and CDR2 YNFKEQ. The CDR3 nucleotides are TGTGCCAGCAGCCAGGGACAGGGGGCTATCTATGGCTACACCTTC. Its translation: CASSQGQGAIYGYTF.

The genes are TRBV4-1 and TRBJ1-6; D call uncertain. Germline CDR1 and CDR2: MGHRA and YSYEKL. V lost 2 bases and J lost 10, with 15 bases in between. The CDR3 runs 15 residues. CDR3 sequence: CASSQPIPPGSPLHF. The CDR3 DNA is TGCGCCAGCAGCCAACCGATCCCACCCGGGTCACCCCTCCACTTT.

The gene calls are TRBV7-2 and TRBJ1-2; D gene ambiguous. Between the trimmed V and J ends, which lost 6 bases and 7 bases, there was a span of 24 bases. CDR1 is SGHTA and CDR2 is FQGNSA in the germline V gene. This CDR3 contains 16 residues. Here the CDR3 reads CASSPKWVGNFCGYTF. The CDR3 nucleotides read TGTGCCAGCAGTCCAAAATGGGTCGGGAATTTCTGTGGCTACACCTTC.

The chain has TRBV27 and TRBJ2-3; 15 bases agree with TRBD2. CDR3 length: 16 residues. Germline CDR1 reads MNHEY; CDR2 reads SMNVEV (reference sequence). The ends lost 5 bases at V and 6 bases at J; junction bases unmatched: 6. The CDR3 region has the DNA TGTGCCAGCAGTCCAGGGACTAGCGGGAGGAGGGATACGCAGTATTTT. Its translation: CASSPGTSGRRDTQYF.

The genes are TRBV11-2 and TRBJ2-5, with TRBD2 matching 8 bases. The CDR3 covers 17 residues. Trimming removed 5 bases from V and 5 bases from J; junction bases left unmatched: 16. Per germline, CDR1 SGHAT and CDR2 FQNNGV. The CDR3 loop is CASSPFMSGGLSETQYF. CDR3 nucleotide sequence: TGTGCCAGCAGCCCTTTTATGAGCGGGGGTTTGAGTGAGACCCAGTACTTC.

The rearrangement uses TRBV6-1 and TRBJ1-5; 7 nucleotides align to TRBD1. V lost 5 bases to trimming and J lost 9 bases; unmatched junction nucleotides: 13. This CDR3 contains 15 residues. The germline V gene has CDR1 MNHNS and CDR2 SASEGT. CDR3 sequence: CASSKGGTADRPQHF. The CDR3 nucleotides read TGTGCCAGCAGTAAAGGAGGGACAGCCGATCGGCCCCAGCATTTT.

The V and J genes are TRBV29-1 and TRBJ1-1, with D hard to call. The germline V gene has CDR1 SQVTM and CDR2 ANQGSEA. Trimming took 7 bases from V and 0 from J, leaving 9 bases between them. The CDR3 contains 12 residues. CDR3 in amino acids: CSAYSLNTEAFF. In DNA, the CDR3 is TGCAGCGCTTATTCTCTGAACACTGAAGCTTTCTTT.

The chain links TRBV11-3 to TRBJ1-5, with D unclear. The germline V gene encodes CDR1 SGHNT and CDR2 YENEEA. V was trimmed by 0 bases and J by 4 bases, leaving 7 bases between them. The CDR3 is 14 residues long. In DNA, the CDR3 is TGTGCCAGCAGCTTAGATTATTTGAATCAGCCCCAGCATTTT. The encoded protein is CASSLDYLNQPQHF. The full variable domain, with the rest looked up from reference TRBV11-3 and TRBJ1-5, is EAGVVQSPRYKIIEKKQPVAFWCNPISGHNTLYWYLQNLGQGPELLIRYENEEAVDDSQLPKDRFSAERLKGVDSTLKIQPAELGDSAVYLCASSLDYLNQPQHFGDGTRLSIL.

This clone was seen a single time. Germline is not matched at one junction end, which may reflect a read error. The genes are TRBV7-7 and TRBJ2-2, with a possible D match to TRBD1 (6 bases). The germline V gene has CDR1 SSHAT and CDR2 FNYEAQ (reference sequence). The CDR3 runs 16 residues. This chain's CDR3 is CASSLGFRGDTGELFF. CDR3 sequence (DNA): TGTGCTAGCAGCTTAGGATTCAGGGGCGACACCGGGGAGCTGTTTTTT.

Written as DNA, the CDR3 is TGTGCCAGCAGCTACGACAGACGCCCCTGGGAGACCCAGTACTTC. This sequence encodes CASSYDRRPWETQYF. The chain couples TRBV6-5 to TRBJ2-5; D might be TRBD1 (5 bases). Germline-derived CDR1 and CDR2 are MNHEY and SVGAGI. Trimming took 6 bases from V and 5 from J, leaving 19 bases between them. The CDR3 extends over 15 amino acids.

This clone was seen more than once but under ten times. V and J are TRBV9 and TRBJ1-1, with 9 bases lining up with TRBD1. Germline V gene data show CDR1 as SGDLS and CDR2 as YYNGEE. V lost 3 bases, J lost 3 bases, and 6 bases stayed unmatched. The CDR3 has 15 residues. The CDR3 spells CASSAWDRVDTEAFF. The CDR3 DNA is TGTGCCAGCAGCGCGTGGGACAGGGTGGACACTGAAGCTTTCTTT.

CDR3 coding DNA: TGCGCCAGCAGCGCACGGCTAGCTCCCTACGAGCAGTACTTC. Translation gives CASSARLAPYEQYF. The chain uses TRBV5-1 and TRBJ2-7; D is perhaps TRBD2 (5 bases). From germline, CDR1 is SGHRS and CDR2 YFSETQ. V dropped 4 bases and J dropped 2 bases, with 13 bases sitting between them. The CDR3 sequence is 14 residues long. The full variable domain, in which reference TRBV5-1 and TRBJ2-7 provide the parts outside the CDR3, is KAGVTQTPRYLIKTRGQQVTLSCSPISGHRSVSWYQQTPGQGLQFLFEYFSETQRNKGNFPGRFSGRQFSNSRSEMNVSTLELGDSALYLCASSARLAPYEQYFGPGTRLTVT.

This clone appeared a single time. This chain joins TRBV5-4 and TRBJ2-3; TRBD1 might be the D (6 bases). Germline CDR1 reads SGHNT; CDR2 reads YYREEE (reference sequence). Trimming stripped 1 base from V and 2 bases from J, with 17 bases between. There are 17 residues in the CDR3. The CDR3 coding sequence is TGTGCCAGCAGCTTGACTGTGGACAGCAGAAACACAGATACGCAGTATTTT. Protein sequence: CASSLTVDSRNTDTQYF.

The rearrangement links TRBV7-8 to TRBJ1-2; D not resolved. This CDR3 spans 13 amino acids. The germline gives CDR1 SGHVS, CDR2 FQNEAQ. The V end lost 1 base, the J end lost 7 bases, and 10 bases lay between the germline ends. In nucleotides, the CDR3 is TGTGCCAGCAGCTTAGGGGCGTCCTTTGGCTACACCTTC. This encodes CASSLGASFGYTF.

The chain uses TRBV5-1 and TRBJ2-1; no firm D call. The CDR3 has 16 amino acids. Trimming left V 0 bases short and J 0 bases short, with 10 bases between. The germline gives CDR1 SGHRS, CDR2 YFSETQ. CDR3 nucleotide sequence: TGCGCCAGCAGCTTGGTCCCTGCTAGCTCCTACAATGAGCAGTTCTTC. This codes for CASSLVPASSYNEQFF.

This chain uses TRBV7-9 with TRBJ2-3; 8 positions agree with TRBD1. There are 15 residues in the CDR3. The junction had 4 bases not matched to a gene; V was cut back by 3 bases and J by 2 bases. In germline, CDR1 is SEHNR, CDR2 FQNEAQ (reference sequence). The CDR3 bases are TGTGCCAGCAGCTTCGGGGACAGGAACACAGATACGCAGTATTTT. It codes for CASSFGDRNTDTQYF.

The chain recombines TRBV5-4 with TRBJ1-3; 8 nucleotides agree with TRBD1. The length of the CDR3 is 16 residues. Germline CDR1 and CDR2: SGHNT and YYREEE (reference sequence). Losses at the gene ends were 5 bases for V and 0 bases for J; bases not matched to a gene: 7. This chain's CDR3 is CASRETGGGSGNTIYF. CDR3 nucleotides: TGTGCCAGCAGAGAAACAGGGGGAGGCTCTGGAAACACCATATATTTT. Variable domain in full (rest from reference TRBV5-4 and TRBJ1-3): ETGVTQSPTHLIKTRGQQVTLRCSSQSGHNTVSWYQQALGQGPQFIFQYYREEENGRGNFPPRFSGLQFPNYSSELNVNALELDDSALYLCASRETGGGSGNTIYFGEGSWLTVV.

The CDR3 here is CASSVGITGLVNEQFF. CDR3 bases: TGTGCCAGCAGCGTAGGCATAACCGGGTTAGTCAATGAGCAGTTCTTC. This chain joins TRBV9 and TRBJ2-1; no reliable D call. V lost 0 bases and J lost 6, with 16 bases in between. The CDR3 runs to 16 residues. Germline assignment: CDR1 SGDLS and CDR2 YYNGEE.

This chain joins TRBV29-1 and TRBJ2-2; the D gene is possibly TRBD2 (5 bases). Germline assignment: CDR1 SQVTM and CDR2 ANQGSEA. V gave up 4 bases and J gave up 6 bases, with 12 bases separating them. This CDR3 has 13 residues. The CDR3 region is CSVGGSGAGELFF. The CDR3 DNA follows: TGCAGCGTTGGCGGCTCCGGGGCCGGGGAGCTGTTTTTT.

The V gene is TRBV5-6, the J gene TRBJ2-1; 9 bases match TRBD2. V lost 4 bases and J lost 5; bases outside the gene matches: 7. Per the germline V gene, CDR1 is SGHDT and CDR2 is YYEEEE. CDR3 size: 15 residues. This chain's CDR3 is CASSTGTSSHNEQFF. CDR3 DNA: TGTGCCAGCAGCACCGGGACTAGCAGCCACAATGAGCAGTTCTTC.

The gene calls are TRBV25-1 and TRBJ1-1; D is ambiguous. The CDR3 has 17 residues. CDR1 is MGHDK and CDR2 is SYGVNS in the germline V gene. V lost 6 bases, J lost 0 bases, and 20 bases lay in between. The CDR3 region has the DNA TGTGCCAGCAGCCGTTTGACGGAGGCGGGCATGAACACTGAAGCTTTCTTT. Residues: CASSRLTEAGMNTEAFF.